The 29 T cell receptor beta chains in this list originate from one sample, sequenced in a study of T cell changes during pregnancy in multiple sclerosis. Method: immunoSEQ multiplex PCR; TCRdb's copy keeps in-frame clones and lacks some. In the table there are some 16,000 clones, approximately 80% of which are singletons. Sequencing was performed on CD8+ T cells from peripheral blood mononuclear cells, taken after pregnancy. The receptors were sampled from a female donor in good health, enrolled as a control in a pregnancy study.

This chain joins TRBV4-1 and TRBJ1-5; no clear D gene. V was pared by 0 bases and J by 4 bases, with 16 bases between. Germline values: CDR1 MGHRA, CDR2 YSYEKL. The CDR3 is 17 residues long. This chain's CDR3 is CASSQDPLAGGNQPQHF. CDR3 nucleotide sequence: TGCGCCAGCAGCCAAGATCCGCTGGCGGGAGGTAATCAGCCCCAGCATTTT.

The chain has TRBV28 and TRBJ1-6; D is undetermined. The CDR3 has 15 amino acids. The ends were cut back, 4 bases at V and 8 bases at J, with 15 bases in the middle. Germline assignment: CDR1 MDHEN and CDR2 SYDVKM. CDR3: CASSSTLWRDSPLHF. In DNA, the CDR3 is TGTGCCAGCAGTTCGACTCTTTGGAGGGATTCACCCCTCCACTTT.

The gene calls are TRBV7-3 and TRBJ2-1; 7 bases align to TRBD2. The junction had 18 bases not matched to a gene; V was cut back by 3 bases and J by 10 bases. Germline assignment: CDR1 SGHTA and CDR2 FQGTGA. The CDR3 contains 17 residues. The CDR3 spells CASSFLGRGGPPKEQFF. The CDR3 DNA follows: TGTGCCAGCAGCTTCCTTGGTCGCGGGGGACCTCCCAAGGAGCAGTTCTTC.

The V and J genes are TRBV2 and TRBJ1-2; 10 positions agree with TRBD1. From germline, CDR1 is SNHLY and CDR2 FYNNEI. CDR3 length: 16 residues. V shed 6 bases, J shed 4 bases, and the junction held 11 bases outside the gene matches. The CDR3 bases are TGTGCCAGCAGCGACCCGGACAGGGGGGGCGGCTATGGCTACACCTTC. It translates to CASSDPDRGGGYGYTF.

The J gene is TRBJ1-2, the V gene TRBV9; 7 bases agree with TRBD1. The V gene end was trimmed by 7 bases and the J gene end by 6 bases; junction bases not matched to a gene: 6. Germline loops: CDR1 SGDLS, CDR2 YYNGEE. The CDR3 covers 12 residues. DNA of the CDR3: TGTGCCAGCGGGGGGACAGTTCATGGCTACACCTTC. Its translation is CASGGTVHGYTF.

The chain has TRBV7-3 and TRBJ2-1; 7 bases fit TRBD2. The germline CDR1 and CDR2 sequences are SGHTA and FQGTGA. Trimming cost V 8 bases and J 5 bases; bases outside gene matches: 3. CDR3 length: 12 residues. Written as DNA, the CDR3 is TGTGCCAGCGGGGACTACCACAATGAGCAGTTCTTC. Encoded protein: CASGDYHNEQFF.

This clone was seen just once. The chain uses TRBV27 and TRBJ2-7, with 8 nucleotides matching TRBD1. Germline-derived CDR1 and CDR2 are MNHEY and SMNVEV (reference sequence). Trimming removed 2 bases from V and 3 bases from J; junction bases left unmatched: 9. This CDR3 region has 16 residues. The CDR3, as DNA: TGTGCCAGCAGTTTAGGTGTGGGACAGGCGCTCTACGAGCAGTACTTC. This codes for CASSLGVGQALYEQYF.

The chain carries TRBV19 and TRBJ2-3; 8 bases map to TRBD2. CDR3 length: 15 residues. With V trimmed by 2 bases and J by 6 bases, 7 bases remained unmatched. CDR1 is LNHDA and CDR2 is SQIVND in the germline V gene (reference sequence). The CDR3 protein is CASSITGGAVDTQYF. CDR3 DNA: TGTGCCAGTAGTATAACCGGGGGGGCCGTGGATACGCAGTATTTT.

The rearrangement joins TRBV6-1 to TRBJ2-7; 7 bases line up with TRBD2. V was clipped by 3 bases and J by 1 base; unmatched bases: 6. The germline gives CDR1 MNHNS, CDR2 SASEGT. The CDR3 is 15 residues long. The CDR3 spells CASSDGAGQSYEQYF. The CDR3 nucleotides are TGTGCCAGCAGTGACGGAGCGGGGCAATCCTACGAGCAGTACTTC.

The rearrangement uses TRBV30 and TRBJ2-7; 12 bases are a match to TRBD2. CDR1 and CDR2 from the germline V gene are GTSNPN and SVGIG (reference sequence). Trimming at V came to 1 base and at J to 5 bases, leaving 6 bases not matched to a gene. The CDR3 is made up of 15 amino acids. The CDR3 spells CAWSEPGLAGHEQYF. CDR3 sequence (DNA): TGTGCCTGGAGTGAGCCGGGACTAGCGGGCCACGAGCAGTACTTC.

V is TRBV6-5 and J is TRBJ2-1; D is unclear. Germline loops: CDR1 MNHEY, CDR2 SVGAGI. V was pared by 2 bases and J by 0 bases, with 5 bases between. CDR3 size: 14 residues. The CDR3 sequence: CASSYGSSYNEQFF. CDR3 nucleotide sequence: TGTGCCAGCAGTTACGGTAGCTCCTACAATGAGCAGTTCTTC.

V usage is TRBV25-1 and J usage is TRBJ2-7; 16 nucleotides match TRBD2. The CDR3 loop spans 17 amino acids. CDR1 and CDR2 (germline): MGHDK, SYGVNS. V trimming: 2 bases; J trimming: 7 bases; junction bases outside the gene matches: 8. The chain's CDR3 is CASSEGTSGRARREQYF. CDR3 nucleotide sequence: TGTGCCAGCAGTGAAGGGACTAGCGGGAGGGCCCGGCGGGAGCAGTACTTC.

The chain recombines TRBV5-6 with TRBJ2-7; 8 nucleotides agree with TRBD1. J was trimmed by 3 bases and V by 1 base; bases with no gene match: 0. There are 13 residues in the CDR3. Germline CDR1 and CDR2: SGHDT and YYEEEE. DNA for the CDR3: TGTGCCAGCAGCTTGACAGGGGGCTACGAGCAGTACTTC. Translated, it gives CASSLTGGYEQYF.

This sequence joins TRBV27 and TRBJ2-5; no firm D call. The CDR3 extends over 14 amino acids. Germline V gives CDR1 MNHEY, CDR2 SMNVEV (reference sequence). Trimming left V 5 bases short and J 5 bases short, with 15 bases between. CDR3 nucleotide sequence: TGTGCCAGCAGTGGCGACGGCCGACTGGAGACCCAGTACTTC. It specifies CASSGDGRLETQYF.

The chain uses TRBV6-4 and TRBJ2-1; TRBD2 matches 10 bases. The CDR3 length is 15 residues. Germline V gene lookup returns CDR1 MRHNA and CDR2 SNTAGT. V lost 2 bases to trimming and J lost 8 bases; unmatched junction nucleotides: 6. The CDR3 reads CASSDGAGGYHEQFF. CDR3 DNA sequence: TGTGCCAGCAGTGACGGAGCGGGAGGGTACCATGAGCAGTTCTTC.

CDR3 protein: CASSVAASGGDYEQYF. As DNA, the CDR3 is TGTGCCAGCAGCGTAGCTGCTAGCGGGGGTGACTACGAGCAGTACTTC. V is TRBV9 and J is TRBJ2-7; TRBD2 matches at 10 bases. The CDR3 is 16 amino acids. Germline V lookup: CDR1 SGDLS, CDR2 YYNGEE. J lost 3 bases, V lost 0 bases, and 6 bases had no gene match. Full variable domain (remainder filled in from reference TRBV9 and TRBJ2-7): DSGVTQTPKHLITATGQRVTLRCSPRSGDLSVYWYQQSLDQGLQFLIQYYNGEERAKGNILERFSAQQFPDLHSELNLSSLELGDSALYFCASSVAASGGDYEQYFGPGTRLTVT.

The rearrangement joins TRBV19 to TRBJ2-7; D is perhaps TRBD2 (7 bases). Trimming removed 3 bases from V and 2 bases from J, with 14 bases in between. The germline gives CDR1 LNHDA, CDR2 SQIVND (reference sequence). This CDR3 contains 15 residues. The CDR3, as DNA: TGTGCCAGTAGTATGGGCAGGGGAGGGACCTACGAGCAGTACTTC. Encoded protein: CASSMGRGGTYEQYF.

The chain uses TRBV7-3 and TRBJ2-1; TRBD2 matches 13 bases. V gave up 1 base and J gave up 14 bases; unmatched junction bases: 11. The CDR3 spans 16 residues. CDR1 and CDR2 (germline): SGHTA, FQGTGA. The CDR3 nucleotides read TGTGCCAGCAGCTTAAAGGGACTAGCGGGGAGGGCCCAGAAGTTCTTC. This codes for CASSLKGLAGRAQKFF. Looking up the rest from reference TRBV7-3 and TRBJ2-1 gives the full variable domain: GAGVSQTPSNKVTEKGKYVELRCDPISGHTALYWYRQSLGQGPEFLIYFQGTGAADDSGLPNDRFFAVRPEGSVSTLKIQRTERGDSAVYLCASSLKGLAGRAQKFFGPGTRLTVL.

The gene calls are TRBV6-1 and TRBJ2-5, with 9 bases lining up with TRBD1. Germline CDR1 and CDR2: MNHNS and SASEGT. V trimming: 5 bases; J trimming: 5 bases; junction bases outside the gene matches: 9. The CDR3 loop spans 15 amino acids. CDR3 residues: CASSRGTGRAETQYF. The CDR3 nucleotides read TGTGCCAGCAGTCGGGGGACAGGGAGGGCGGAGACCCAGTACTTC.

DNA of the CDR3: TGTGCCAGCAGCTTAACAGGCATAGGGGGCGCAGAGACCCAGTACTTC. Amino acids: CASSLTGIGGAETQYF. The chain couples TRBV7-3 to TRBJ2-5; 7 bases map to TRBD1. The germline V gene encodes CDR1 SGHTA and CDR2 FQGTGA. This CDR3 region has 16 residues. The V gene end was trimmed by 0 bases and the J gene end by 4 bases; junction bases not matched to a gene: 8.

The chain links TRBV30 to TRBJ2-7; 8 bases map to TRBD2. With V trimmed by 2 bases and J by 4 bases, 16 bases remained unmatched. Per germline, CDR1 GTSNPN and CDR2 SVGIG (reference sequence). The CDR3 has 17 residues. CDR3 nucleotides: TGTGCCTGGAGTTCCGGGACCCAGCTGATAGCGGGGTACGAGCAGTACTTC. It yields the protein CAWSSGTQLIAGYEQYF.

The rearrangement uses TRBV2 and TRBJ1-1; D may be TRBD1 (5 bases). V shed 5 bases and J shed 5 bases, with 12 bases lying between them. Germline-derived CDR1 and CDR2 are SNHLY and FYNNEI. CDR3 length: 13 amino acids. CDR3 bases: TGTGCCAGCAGTCGCGGACGGGGGACTGAAGCTTTCTTT. This gives the protein CASSRGRGTEAFF. Drawing the rest from reference TRBV2 and TRBJ1-1, the complete variable domain is EPEVTQTPSHQVTQMGQEVILRCVPISNHLYFYWYRQILGQKVEFLVSFYNNEISEKSEIFDDQFSVERPDGSNFTLKIRSTKLEDSAMYFCASSRGRGTEAFFGQGTRLTVV.

The V and J genes are TRBV19 and TRBJ2-3; the match to TRBD2 covers 10 bases. The CDR3 has 15 residues. The germline gives CDR1 LNHDA, CDR2 SQIVND (reference sequence). Trimming removed 10 bases from V and 2 bases from J; junction bases left unmatched: 9. The CDR3 DNA sequence: TGTGCCACCGAGAGGGGGACTAGCGACACAGATACGCAGTATTTT. Protein product: CATERGTSDTDTQYF. Full variable domain (outside the CDR3, taken from reference TRBV19 and TRBJ2-3): DGGITQSPKYLFRKEGQNVTLSCEQNLNHDAMYWYRQDPGQGLRLIYYSQIVNDFQKGDIAEGYSVSREKKESFPLTVTSAQKNPTAFYLCATERGTSDTDTQYFGPGTRLTVL.

The chain combines TRBV7-9 with TRBJ1-2; D not certain. The CDR3 contains 15 residues. Trimming took off 1 base at V and 8 bases at J, with 17 bases between the two ends. CDR1 is SEHNR and CDR2 is FQNEAQ in the germline V gene (reference sequence). Here the CDR3 reads CASSLDSWSVSGYTF. The CDR3 DNA reads as TGTGCCAGCAGCTTAGATTCGTGGAGCGTCTCGGGCTACACCTTC.

The chain couples TRBV19 to TRBJ1-1; 10 bases are shared with TRBD1. The trim removed 3 bases at V and 6 bases at J, leaving 13 bases unmatched. Germline values: CDR1 LNHDA, CDR2 SQIVND (reference sequence). There are 17 residues in the CDR3. The CDR3 reads CASSISGQGVRGSEAFF. As DNA, the CDR3 is TGTGCCAGTAGTATCTCCGGACAGGGGGTCCGTGGGTCTGAAGCTTTCTTT. Variable domain in full (rest from reference TRBV19 and TRBJ1-1): DGGITQSPKYLFRKEGQNVTLSCEQNLNHDAMYWYRQDPGQGLRLIYYSQIVNDFQKGDIAEGYSVSREKKESFPLTVTSAQKNPTAFYLCASSISGQGVRGSEAFFGQGTRLTVV.

The chain joins TRBV7-3 to TRBJ2-1; 11 bases map to TRBD2. J gave up 5 bases and V 6 bases, and 6 bases lay outside the gene matches. Per the germline V gene, CDR1 is SGHTA and CDR2 is FQGTGA. The CDR3 consists of 15 residues. As DNA, the CDR3 is TGTGCCAGCAGGGTGACTAGCGGGGAACACAATGAGCAGTTCTTC. This encodes CASRVTSGEHNEQFF.

The V call is TRBV2, the J call TRBJ1-1; 9 nucleotides align to TRBD1. This CDR3 region has 15 residues. Germline-derived CDR1 and CDR2 are SNHLY and FYNNEI. V lost 8 bases, J lost 2 bases, and 9 bases stayed unmatched. CDR3 sequence reads: CASPGPDRGNTEAFF. CDR3 coding DNA: TGTGCCAGCCCTGGCCCGGACAGGGGCAACACTGAAGCTTTCTTT.

The chain is built from TRBV14 and TRBJ1-1, with 9 bases aligning to TRBD1. The germline CDR1 and CDR2 sequences are SGHDN and FVKESK. The CDR3 extends over 14 amino acids. The trim removed 3 bases at V and 1 base at J, leaving 0 bases unmatched. The CDR3 nucleotides read TGTGCCAGCAGCCAGGACAGGGGGAACACTGAAGCTTTCTTT. Translated, it gives CASSQDRGNTEAFF.

V is TRBV4-2 and J is TRBJ2-7; D unclear. This CDR3 contains 14 residues. The V gene's germline CDR1 is LGHNA and CDR2 YNFKEQ. V was shortened by 4 bases and J by 6 bases, with 16 bases between the two germline ends. The CDR3 coding sequence is TGTGCCAGCAGCCCCGAGGCCCTGACCTCCGAGCAGTACTTC. Protein sequence: CASSPEALTSEQYF.